The rows below give T cell receptor beta chains drawn from one sample of a study of T cell responses to AZD1222 COVID-19 vaccine. The repertoire was sequenced with immunoSEQ multiplex PCR; TCRdb's copy has only in-frame clones and lacks some. Among about 120,000 clones listed, over 75% were seen once. Sample: peripheral blood, taken on day 0 of AZD1222 vaccination. These receptors were collected from an adult in good health. CDR3s include the opening cysteine and the closing phenylalanine or tryptophan. Each record gives: clone size, V gene, CDR3 length, D gene, J gene, CDR3 protein, CDR3 DNA. A D gene is named only where the DNA matches it firmly. The size field is filled for only some rows; it gives once, few, many or a size class.

size: .; V: TRBV13; length: 15; D: .; J: TRBJ1-5; CDR3: CASSLRRGGNQPQHF; DNA: TGTGCCAGCAGCTTACGCCGGGGAGGCAATCAGCCCCAGCATTTT
size: .; V: TRBV7-9; length: 14; D: .; J: TRBJ1-1; CDR3: CASSPPRAITEAFF; DNA: TGTGCCAGCAGCCCACCGAGGGCGATCACTGAAGCTTTCTTT
size: .; V: TRBV25-1; length: 13; D: .; J: TRBJ2-5; CDR3: CASSESVRGTQYF; DNA: TGTGCCAGCAGTGAATCGGTTAGGGGAACCCAGTACTTC
size: .; V: TRBV19; length: 13; D: TRBD1; J: TRBJ1-2; CDR3: CASSGTGAYGYTF; DNA: TGTGCCAGTAGCGGGACAGGCGCTTATGGCTACACCTTC
size: .; V: TRBV18; length: 15; D: TRBD1; J: TRBJ2-7; CDR3: CASSPSTTGNYEQYF; DNA: TGTGCCAGCTCACCATCAACGACAGGGAACTACGAGCAGTACTTC
size: .; V: TRBV5-1; length: 15; D: TRBD1; J: TRBJ2-1; CDR3: CASSLTGQANNEQFF; DNA: TGCGCCAGCAGCTTGACGGGACAGGCCAATAATGAGCAGTTCTTC
size: .; V: TRBV10-3; length: 18; D: .; J: TRBJ2-1; CDR3: CAISERAVPGTRYNEQFF; DNA: TGTGCCATCAGTGAGCGGGCAGTTCCGGGAACGAGGTACAATGAGCAGTTCTTC
size: .; V: TRBV29-1; length: 12; D: .; J: TRBJ1-1; CDR3: CSVTRGDGEAFF; DNA: TGCAGCGTTACCAGAGGGGACGGTGAAGCTTTCTTT
size: .; V: TRBV4-3; length: 16; D: .; J: TRBJ1-6; CDR3: CASSQVGQTYNSPLHF; DNA: TGCGCCAGCAGCCAAGTCGGACAGACCTATAATTCACCCCTCCACTTT
size: .; V: TRBV19; length: 13; D: TRBD1; J: TRBJ2-7; CDR3: CASRGQGDHEQYF; DNA: TGTGCCAGTCGCGGGCAGGGGGATCACGAGCAGTACTTC
size: .; V: TRBV4-3; length: 16; D: TRBD2; J: TRBJ2-5; CDR3: CASSSRRGVSRETQYF; DNA: TGCGCCAGCAGTTCCCGGCGGGGGGTAAGTCGGGAGACCCAGTACTTC
size: .; V: TRBV28; length: 17; D: .; J: TRBJ2-7; CDR3: CASSLSSGAGGSYEQYF; DNA: TGTGCCAGCAGTTTATCATCCGGGGCAGGGGGGAGCTACGAGCAGTACTTC
size: .; V: TRBV20-1; length: 16; D: .; J: TRBJ1-4; CDR3: CSASPGLSSRSEKLFF; DNA: TGCAGTGCTAGTCCTGGACTCTCCTCGCGGAGTGAAAAACTGTTTTTT
size: .; V: TRBV9; length: 18; D: TRBD1; J: TRBJ1-1; CDR3: CASSNGVGTGSIGTEAFF; DNA: TGTGCCAGCAGCAATGGGGTCGGGACAGGGAGTATTGGCACTGAAGCTTTCTTT
size: .; V: TRBV7-2; length: 16; D: TRBD2; J: TRBJ2-2; CDR3: CASSLLAGGGTGELFF; DNA: TGTGCCAGCAGCTTACTAGCGGGGGGAGGTACCGGGGAGCTGTTTTTT
size: .; V: TRBV5-4; length: 14; D: .; J: TRBJ2-7; CDR3: CASSLDTATYEQYF; DNA: TGTGCCAGCAGCTTGGATACGGCGACCTACGAGCAGTACTTC
size: .; V: TRBV28; length: 12; D: .; J: TRBJ1-1; CDR3: CASSLNPFAAFF; DNA: TGTGCCAGCAGTTTAAACCCCTTTGCAGCTTTCTTT
size: .; V: TRBV28; length: 15; D: TRBD1; J: TRBJ1-6; CDR3: CASTSLDRAGAPLHF; DNA: TGTGCCAGCACCTCACTGGACAGGGCTGGGGCACCCCTCCACTTT
size: .; V: TRBV5-6; length: 13; D: .; J: TRBJ2-7; CDR3: CASSFGGENEQYF; DNA: TGTGCCAGCAGCTTCGGAGGGGAAAACGAGCAGTACTTC
size: .; V: TRBV27; length: 17; D: .; J: TRBJ2-2; CDR3: CASSPLSGPGLTGELFF; DNA: TGTGCCAGCAGTCCACTCAGTGGTCCGGGATTGACCGGGGAGCTGTTTTTT
size: .; V: TRBV12-3/TRBV12-4; length: 12; D: .; J: TRBJ2-7; CDR3: CASMSAAYEQYF; DNA: TGTGCCAGCATGTCGGCCGCCTACGAGCAGTACTTC
size: .; V: TRBV28; length: 15; D: TRBD1; J: TRBJ1-3; CDR3: CASSSHDRAGNTIYF; DNA: TGTGCCAGCAGTTCACACGACAGGGCAGGAAACACCATATATTTT
size: .; V: TRBV7-9; length: 16; D: .; J: TRBJ1-5; CDR3: CASSSLQVTSNQPQHF; DNA: TGTGCCAGCAGCTCACTGCAGGTTACTAGCAATCAGCCCCAGCATTTT
size: few; V: TRBV2; length: 14; D: .; J: TRBJ1-4; CDR3: CASSEMAQPEKLFF; DNA: TGTGCCAGCAGTGAAATGGCTCAGCCTGAAAAACTGTTTTTT
size: .; V: TRBV10-3; length: 16; D: TRBD1; J: TRBJ2-2; CDR3: CAINMDRVAGTGELFF; DNA: TGTGCCATCAATATGGACAGGGTGGCGGGCACCGGGGAGCTGTTTTTT
size: .; V: TRBV9; length: 16; D: TRBD1; J: TRBJ1-2; CDR3: CASSPSWDRGNYGYTF; DNA: TGTGCCAGCAGCCCGAGTTGGGACAGGGGTAACTATGGCTACACCTTC
size: .; V: TRBV19; length: 13; D: TRBD1; J: TRBJ2-7; CDR3: CASSGQPLGEQYF; DNA: TGTGCCAGTTCGGGACAGCCGCTAGGAGAGCAGTACTTC
size: .; V: TRBV7-2; length: 13; D: TRBD1; J: TRBJ1-2; CDR3: CAISSGQRYGYTF; DNA: TGTGCCATCTCATCGGGACAGCGCTATGGCTACACCTTC
size: few; V: TRBV4-2; length: 14; D: .; J: TRBJ1-2; CDR3: CASSQDGGTYGYTF; DNA: TGTGCCAGCAGCCAAGATGGGGGGACCTATGGCTACACCTTC
size: .; V: TRBV28; length: 15; D: .; J: TRBJ1-5; CDR3: CASSLSAGGNQPQHF; DNA: TGTGCCAGCAGTTTGTCGGCCGGGGGAAATCAGCCCCAGCATTTT
size: .; V: TRBV7-2; length: 13; D: .; J: TRBJ1-4; CDR3: CASSPAGGEKLFF; DNA: TGTGCCAGCAGCCCGGCGGGGGGGGAAAAACTGTTTTTT
size: .; V: TRBV28; length: 15; D: TRBD1; J: TRBJ1-4; CDR3: CASSSRGQGYEKLFF; DNA: TGTGCCAGCAGTTCAAGGGGACAGGGGTATGAAAAACTGTTTTTT
size: .; V: TRBV7-6; length: 19; D: TRBD2; J: TRBJ2-7; CDR3: CASSFPSAGGTSPSYEQYF; DNA: TGTGCCAGCAGCTTCCCCTCGGCGGGGGGTACTTCCCCCTCCTACGAGCAGTACTTC
size: once; V: TRBV4-3; length: 16; D: .; J: TRBJ2-1; CDR3: CASSQGIGSGGNEQFF; DNA: TGCGCCAGCAGCCAAGGAATCGGGTCAGGGGGGAATGAGCAGTTCTTC
size: .; V: TRBV19; length: 15; D: .; J: TRBJ2-1; CDR3: CASSLDSPSYNEQFF; DNA: TGTGCCAGTAGTCTCGACAGTCCATCCTACAATGAGCAGTTCTTC
size: .; V: TRBV7-2; length: 16; D: TRBD2; J: TRBJ2-4; CDR3: CASRTGGATAKNIQYF; DNA: TGTGCCAGCCGAACCGGGGGGGCGACAGCCAAAAACATTCAGTACTTC
size: .; V: TRBV18; length: 13; D: .; J: TRBJ1-4; CDR3: CASSSDGNEKLFF; DNA: TGTGCCAGCTCATCGGACGGTAATGAAAAACTGTTTTTT
size: .; V: TRBV11-2; length: 16; D: .; J: TRBJ2-1; CDR3: CASSTRTSLKFNEQFF; DNA: TGTGCCAGCAGCACTAGGACCAGTTTAAAGTTCAATGAGCAGTTCTTC
size: .; V: TRBV11-3; length: 17; D: .; J: TRBJ2-5; CDR3: CASSQGVAAGQKETQYF; DNA: TGTGCCAGCAGCCAAGGGGTAGCGGCGGGACAAAAAGAGACCCAGTACTTC
size: once; V: TRBV7-2; length: 15; D: .; J: TRBJ1-2; CDR3: CASSVMGRGIHGYTF; DNA: TGTGCCAGCAGCGTAATGGGACGAGGGATACATGGCTACACCTTC
size: .; V: TRBV2; length: 15; D: TRBD1; J: TRBJ2-5; CDR3: CASSDTRQGQETQYF; DNA: TGTGCCAGCAGTGATACTCGACAGGGACAAGAGACCCAGTACTTC
size: .; V: TRBV29-1; length: 16; D: TRBD2; J: TRBJ2-5; CDR3: CSVDGTSGGYQETQYF; DNA: TGCAGCGTTGACGGGACTAGCGGGGGTTACCAAGAGACCCAGTACTTC
size: few; V: TRBV30; length: 13; D: .; J: TRBJ1-5; CDR3: CAWRDQGNQPQHF; DNA: TGTGCCTGGAGAGACCAGGGCAATCAGCCCCAGCATTTT
size: once; V: TRBV28; length: 11; D: .; J: TRBJ1-2; CDR3: CASSGPRGYTF; DNA: TGTGCCAGCTCTGGTCCTCGGGGCTACACCTTC
size: .; V: TRBV18; length: 16; D: .; J: TRBJ1-1; CDR3: CASSPPSGGPNTEAFF; DNA: TGTGCCAGCTCACCACCGTCCGGCGGACCGAACACTGAAGCTTTCTTT
size: .; V: TRBV7-9; length: 13; D: TRBD1; J: TRBJ1-1; CDR3: CASSLNRDSKAFF; DNA: TGTGCCAGCAGCTTGAACCGGGACAGCAAAGCTTTCTTT
size: .; V: TRBV3-1/TRBV3-2; length: 16; D: TRBD1; J: TRBJ1-2; CDR3: CASSQPPKTGVGGYTF; DNA: TGTGCCAGCAGCCAACCGCCTAAGACAGGGGTCGGCGGCTACACCTTC
size: .; V: TRBV2; length: 13; D: TRBD2; J: TRBJ2-1; CDR3: CASAGLLRDEQFF; DNA: TGTGCCAGCGCGGGACTACTCCGGGATGAGCAGTTCTTC
size: .; V: TRBV7-8; length: 14; D: .; J: TRBJ1-5; CDR3: CASSFSGGNQPQHF; DNA: TGTGCCAGCAGCTTCTCAGGAGGGAATCAGCCCCAGCATTTT
size: few; V: TRBV5-1; length: 14; D: .; J: TRBJ1-3; CDR3: CASSWGGPGNTIYF; DNA: TGCGCCAGCAGTTGGGGGGGCCCCGGGAACACCATATATTTT
size: .; V: TRBV18; length: 15; D: .; J: TRBJ2-2; CDR3: CASSPPSRDTGELFF; DNA: TGTGCCAGCTCACCACCTAGCCGAGACACCGGGGAGCTGTTTTTT
size: .; V: TRBV19; length: 9; D: .; J: TRBJ1-2; CDR3: CARPEGYTF; DNA: TGTGCCAGACCGGAGGGCTACACCTTC